At least ten counts were recorded for the clone carrying this T cell receptor (beta chain). This record belongs to a study of Graves' ophthalmopathy and Graves' hyperthyroidism. V lost 3 bases to trimming and J lost 4 bases, with 12 bases between them. There are 14 residues in the CDR3. Scientists amplified the TCR beta CDR3 regions from RNA transcripts. HTBI primers primed a first-round RT-PCR, and a second-round multiplex PCR followed. TCRdb redid the calling of the multiplex PCR reads with MiXCR, one entry per CDR3 protein. The sample yields about 480,000 distinct CDR3 sequences, over 13% seen once. Other autoimmune diseases, uncontrolled infections, pregnancy or lactation ruled patients out of participation.

The chain is built from TRBV12-3 or TRBV12-4 and TRBJ1-2; D uncertain. This receptor was identified in a woman aged 30 to 39 with Graves' ophthalmopathy. The material sequenced was blood. CDR3 in DNA: TGTGCCAGCAGTTTCGGCACCCCTGGCTATGGCTACACCTTC. Amino acid sequence: CASSFGTPGYGYTF.